A single sample is the source of the 29 T cell receptor beta chains below, sequenced in a study of OX40 agonist ivuxolimab in advanced cancers. The table came from immunoSEQ multiplex PCR; TCRdb's copy has only in-frame clones and leaves some out. In the table there are 40,000 to 45,000 clones, roughly nine tenths of which are singletons. The sample was CD4+ or CD8+ T cells sorted from blood, taken in a trial of the OX40 agonist ivuxolimab. These receptors were taken from an adult with an advanced solid tumor such as melanoma, head and neck, liver or kidney cancer.

The chain's CDR3 is CASSQSTSGGAESQFF. The CDR3 coding sequence is TGTGCCAGCAGCCAATCGACTAGCGGGGGGGCCGAGTCCCAGTTCTTC. J is TRBJ2-1 and V is TRBV4-2; 14 bases agree with TRBD2. The CDR3 consists of 16 residues. Germline CDR1 is LGHNA and CDR2 is YNFKEQ. With V trimmed by 2 bases and J by 13 bases, 10 bases remained unmatched.

J is TRBJ1-6 and V is TRBV5-6; D may be TRBD1 (5 bases). CDR1 is SGHDT and CDR2 is YYEEEE in the germline V gene. This CDR3 contains 14 residues. V gave up 4 bases and J gave up 7 bases, with 12 bases separating them. Here the CDR3 reads CASSRGRRNSPLHF. The CDR3, as DNA: TGTGCCAGCAGCAGGGGACGGAGGAATTCACCCCTCCACTTT.

The chain joins TRBV18 to TRBJ2-3; the D is unclear. Germline lookup yields CDR1 KGHSH and CDR2 LQKENI. Deletions cut 6 bases from V and 1 base from J, with 14 bases between. The CDR3 consists of 15 residues. The CDR3 spells CASSPSTSGTDTQYF. CDR3 coding DNA: TGTGCCAGCTCGCCTTCTACGAGCGGCACAGATACGCAGTATTTT.

This clone was observed a single time. The chain is built from TRBV7-2 and TRBJ2-7, with 7 nucleotides matching TRBD1. There are 15 residues in the CDR3. From germline, CDR1 is SGHTA and CDR2 FQGNSA. J gave up 3 bases and V 1 base, and 6 bases lay outside the gene matches. CDR3 DNA sequence: TGTGCCAGCAGCTTAGATCCGGGACAGTTCTACGAGCAGTACTTC. Translation gives CASSLDPGQFYEQYF. Together with reference TRBV7-2 and TRBJ2-7, the CDR3 gives the full variable domain: GAGVSQSPSNKVTEKGKDVELRCDPISGHTALYWYRQSLGQGLEFLIYFQGNSAPDKSGLPSDRFSAERTGGSVSTLTIQRTQQEDSAVYLCASSLDPGQFYEQYFGPGTRLTVT.

The chain uses TRBV19 and TRBJ1-1; tentative D call: TRBD1 (6 bases). This CDR3 spans 14 amino acids. Deletions cut 1 base from V and 4 bases from J, with 10 bases between. Germline V CDR1 and CDR2: LNHDA, SQIVND (reference sequence). The CDR3 bases are TGTGCCAGTAGTATAGGAGGGGGGACCACTGAAGCTTTCTTT. This sequence encodes CASSIGGGTTEAFF. Together with reference TRBV19 and TRBJ1-1, the CDR3 gives the full variable domain: DGGITQSPKYLFRKEGQNVTLSCEQNLNHDAMYWYRQDPGQGLRLIYYSQIVNDFQKGDIAEGYSVSREKKESFPLTVTSAQKNPTAFYLCASSIGGGTTEAFFGQGTRLTVV.

This sequence joins TRBV7-2 and TRBJ1-5; 9 bases agree with TRBD1. The CDR3 covers 13 residues. The trim removed 1 base at V and 9 bases at J, leaving 1 base unmatched. Looked up from germline, CDR1 is SGHTA and CDR2 is FQGNSA. CDR3 nucleotides: TGTGCCAGCAGCTTAGGGACAGGGGCGCCCCAGCATTTT. Translated, it gives CASSLGTGAPQHF. Based on the CDR3 plus reference TRBV7-2 and TRBJ1-5, the full variable domain is GAGVSQSPSNKVTEKGKDVELRCDPISGHTALYWYRQSLGQGLEFLIYFQGNSAPDKSGLPSDRFSAERTGGSVSTLTIQRTQQEDSAVYLCASSLGTGAPQHFGDGTRLSIL.

The J gene is TRBJ1-4, the V gene TRBV6-1; D remains ambiguous. Germline V gene data show CDR1 as MNHNS and CDR2 as SASEGT. Trimming took off 3 bases at V and 0 bases at J, with 8 bases between the two ends. The CDR3 has 15 residues. The CDR3 nucleotides read TGTGCCAGCAGTGACAGGCCGGCAACTAATGAAAAACTGTTTTTT. Translating it yields CASSDRPATNEKLFF.

J is TRBJ2-7 and V is TRBV18; 14 bases fit TRBD2. Germline V CDR1 and CDR2: KGHSH, LQKENI. Trimming took 3 bases from V and 5 from J; bases not matched to a gene: 3. This CDR3 is built from 15 residues. CDR3 bases: TGTGCCAGCTCACCGAGGACTAGCGGGAGGAACGAGCAGTACTTC. This translates into CASSPRTSGRNEQYF.

The chain is built from TRBV5-4 and TRBJ2-5, with TRBD2 identical over 9 bases. Germline lookup yields CDR1 SGHNT and CDR2 YYREEE (reference sequence). V trimming: 4 bases; J trimming: 2 bases; junction bases outside the gene matches: 15. The CDR3 sequence is 18 residues long. In DNA, the CDR3 is TGTGCCAGCAGCCTTTTTATAAGGACTAGCGTCCTACAAGAGACCCAGTACTTC. This encodes CASSLFIRTSVLQETQYF.

CDR3 nucleotides: TGTGCCAGCAGCTCCACCTCTGGAAACACCATATATTTT. It specifies CASSSTSGNTIYF. The chain uses TRBV7-9 and TRBJ1-3; D gene ambiguous. This CDR3 has 13 residues. Germline CDR1 is SEHNR and CDR2 is FQNEAQ (reference sequence). V was shortened by 4 bases and J by 0 bases, with 4 bases between the two germline ends.

The chain joins TRBV28 to TRBJ2-5; D gene uncertain. Per the germline V gene, CDR1 is MDHEN and CDR2 is SYDVKM. V shed 6 bases and J shed 4 bases, with 12 bases lying between them. There are 13 residues in the CDR3. The CDR3 loop is CASSQDPVETQYF. The CDR3 DNA reads TGTGCCAGCAGCCAGGACCCGGTAGAGACCCAGTACTTC.

V gene TRBV30 combines with J gene TRBJ1-1; the D gene is possibly TRBD1 (5 bases). Germline CDR1 is GTSNPN and CDR2 is SVGIG (reference sequence). Trimming removed 0 bases from V and 2 bases from J, with 13 bases in between. The CDR3 loop spans 15 amino acids. CDR3 DNA sequence: TGTGCCTGGAGTGTACTTGGGGGGTCCAACACTGAAGCTTTCTTT. Its protein product is CAWSVLGGSNTEAFF.

V is TRBV7-9 and J is TRBJ2-3, with 9 bases matching TRBD1. The CDR3 runs to 16 residues. V lost 5 bases to trimming and J lost 1 base; unmatched junction nucleotides: 7. Germline V CDR1 and CDR2: SEHNR, FQNEAQ (reference sequence). CDR3 amino acids: CASSLTGGGGTDTQYF. CDR3 sequence (DNA): TGTGCCAGCAGCCTCACAGGGGGCGGGGGCACAGATACGCAGTATTTT.

This clone is a singleton in its sample. The genes are TRBV15 and TRBJ2-5; no clear D gene. From germline, CDR1 is LNHNV and CDR2 YYDKDF (reference sequence). Trimming removed 1 base at V and 4 bases at J, with 10 bases between. CDR3 size: 14 residues. The CDR3 is CATSRVGSGETQYF. DNA of the CDR3: TGTGCCACCAGCAGAGTAGGGTCGGGAGAGACCCAGTACTTC.

This clone is a singleton in its sample. The rearrangement links TRBV28 to TRBJ2-1, with 12 positions matching TRBD2. V gave up 2 bases and J gave up 0 bases; unmatched junction bases: 2. Germline V lookup: CDR1 MDHEN, CDR2 SYDVKM. The CDR3 consists of 17 residues. CDR3 residues: CASSLAGLAGSYNEQFF. CDR3 DNA sequence: TGTGCCAGCAGTTTAGCGGGACTAGCGGGCTCCTACAATGAGCAGTTCTTC.

The chain recombines TRBV19 with TRBJ2-7, with a tentative D call TRBD2 (6 bases). V lost 2 bases, J lost 0 bases, and 14 bases lay in between. CDR3 length: 16 amino acids. Germline CDR1 reads LNHDA; CDR2 reads SQIVND (reference sequence). The CDR3 spells CASSITFGGNSYEQYF. The DNA for the CDR3 is TGTGCCAGTAGTATAACGTTTGGCGGGAACTCCTACGAGCAGTACTTC. Filled out from reference TRBV19 and TRBJ2-7, the complete variable domain reads DGGITQSPKYLFRKEGQNVTLSCEQNLNHDAMYWYRQDPGQGLRLIYYSQIVNDFQKGDIAEGYSVSREKKESFPLTVTSAQKNPTAFYLCASSITFGGNSYEQYFGPGTRLTVT.

The V and J genes are TRBV5-1 and TRBJ2-7, with TRBD1 matching 7 bases. This CDR3 contains 15 residues. After removal of 4 bases from V and 3 bases from J, the junction contained 10 bases not matched to a gene. Germline V CDR1 and CDR2: SGHRS, YFSETQ. In nucleotides, the CDR3 is TGCGCCAGCAGCCCTCCGATCACAGGGGACTACGAGCAGTACTTC. Its protein product is CASSPPITGDYEQYF.

The chain is built from TRBV7-9 and TRBJ2-5; no clear D. The germline V gene has CDR1 SEHNR and CDR2 FQNEAQ (reference sequence). The CDR3 is made up of 14 amino acids. The ends were cut back, 3 bases at V and 2 bases at J, with 10 bases in the middle. CDR3 loop: CASSFLSSQETQYF. As DNA, the CDR3 is TGTGCCAGCAGCTTCTTATCCTCGCAAGAGACCCAGTACTTC.

The rearrangement uses TRBV27 and TRBJ1-6, with D tentatively TRBD1 (5 bases). This CDR3 has 15 amino acids. V lost 2 bases, J lost 6 bases, and 11 bases lay in between. Germline V gene sequence: CDR1 MNHEY, CDR2 SMNVEV (reference sequence). In nucleotides, the CDR3 is TGTGCCAGCAGTTTAAGGGACGGAACTAATTCACCCCTCCACTTT. This translates into CASSLRDGTNSPLHF.

The chain employs TRBV7-2 and TRBJ1-1; 7 bases are shared with TRBD1. The CDR3 consists of 14 residues. With V trimmed by 5 bases and J by 1 base, 4 bases remained unmatched. Germline CDR1 is SGHTA and CDR2 is FQGNSA. CDR3 residues: CASSRDRANTEAFF. The CDR3 DNA reads TGTGCCAGCAGCCGAGACAGGGCGAACACTGAAGCTTTCTTT. The full variable domain, rest sourced from reference TRBV7-2 and TRBJ1-1, is GAGVSQSPSNKVTEKGKDVELRCDPISGHTALYWYRQSLGQGLEFLIYFQGNSAPDKSGLPSDRFSAERTGGSVSTLTIQRTQQEDSAVYLCASSRDRANTEAFFGQGTRLTVV.

V gene TRBV4-1 combines with J gene TRBJ2-3; TRBD2 aligns across 9 bases. Germline CDR1 is MGHRA and CDR2 is YSYEKL. The CDR3 length is 17 residues. V lost 1 base and J lost 7; bases outside the gene matches: 12. DNA of the CDR3: TGCGCCAGCAGCCAAGCCCGCGGGGGGGCCGGGGAAAATACGCAGTATTTT. It specifies CASSQARGGAGENTQYF.

The rearrangement joins TRBV28 to TRBJ2-1; 12 bases are shared with TRBD2. V dropped 6 bases and J dropped 9; count of bases not matched to a gene: 12. CDR1 MDHEN and CDR2 SYDVKM come from the germline V gene. This CDR3 has 16 residues. The CDR3 here is CASRSTSGSTTPEQFF. CDR3 DNA: TGTGCCAGCAGGTCGACTAGCGGGAGTACTACCCCTGAGCAGTTCTTC.

The chain employs TRBV29-1 and TRBJ1-1, with a possible D match to TRBD1 (6 bases). The V gene's germline CDR1 is SQVTM and CDR2 ANQGSEA. Trimming shortened V by 4 bases and J by 4 bases, and 10 bases separated the two germline ends. The CDR3 is 12 amino acids. The CDR3 region has the DNA TGCAGCGTTGGACAGGTGGGCACTGAAGCTTTCTTT. It translates to CSVGQVGTEAFF.

This rearrangement joins TRBV30 to TRBJ2-1; 9 bases are a match to TRBD1. There are 13 residues in the CDR3. After removal of 8 bases from V and 5 bases from J, the junction contained 7 bases not matched to a gene. Germline-derived CDR1 and CDR2 are GTSNPN and SVGIG (reference sequence). The CDR3 DNA is TGTGCCGGCGATGGGACAGGGAACAATGAGCAGTTCTTC. This encodes CAGDGTGNNEQFF.

V gene TRBV7-9 combines with J gene TRBJ2-3; D is unclear. The CDR3 extends over 14 amino acids. Trimming left V 4 bases short and J 2 bases short, with 10 bases between. Germline V gives CDR1 SEHNR, CDR2 FQNEAQ (reference sequence). In nucleotides, the CDR3 is TGTGCCAGCAGCTCATCGACGGTCACAGATACGCAGTATTTT. Amino acid sequence: CASSSSTVTDTQYF.

This sequence joins TRBV28 and TRBJ1-2; possibly TRBD1 for D (5 bases). Germline V gives CDR1 MDHEN, CDR2 SYDVKM. The CDR3 is 16 amino acids. V was clipped by 1 base and J by 8 bases, with 20 bases between them. This CDR3 reads CASSLLSDRDLKGYTF. The CDR3 region has the DNA TGTGCCAGCAGTTTATTATCAGACCGGGACCTCAAGGGCTACACCTTC.

This clone has only a few counts. J is TRBJ2-1 and V is TRBV7-9; D possibly matches TRBD1 or TRBD2 (5 bases each). Germline loops: CDR1 SEHNR, CDR2 FQNEAQ (reference sequence). The CDR3 is made up of 15 amino acids. Trimming stripped 3 bases from V and 7 bases from J, with 16 bases between. CDR3 nucleotides: TGTGCCAGCAGCTTGTCCGGGGCAGGGACGAATGAGCAGTTCTTC. Residues: CASSLSGAGTNEQFF.

CDR3 sequence: CVGGRGCYEQYF. The CDR3 DNA is TGTGTTGGGGGGAGGGGTTGTTACGAGCAGTACTTC. V usage is TRBV12-5 and J usage is TRBJ2-7; 7 bases map to TRBD2. The CDR3 sequence is 12 residues long. In germline, CDR1 is LGHNT, CDR2 FRNRAP. The variable domain in full, with the rest retrieved from reference TRBV12-5 and TRBJ2-7, is DARVTQTPRHKVTEMGQEVTMRCQPILGHNTVFWYRQTMMQGLELLAYFRNRAPLDDSGMPKDRFSAEMPDATLATLKIQPSEPRDSAVYFCVGGRGCYEQYFGPGTRLTVT.

This clone was counted only a few times. The chain links TRBV28 to TRBJ1-5; TRBD1 matches at 8 bases. The CDR3 length is 14 residues. Germline-derived CDR1 and CDR2 are MDHEN and SYDVKM. Trimming took 10 bases from V and 4 from J; bases not matched to a gene: 9. The CDR3 DNA reads as TGTGCCACCGCGGACAGGGTAAGGAATCAGCCCCAGCATTTT. Encoded protein: CATADRVRNQPQHF.